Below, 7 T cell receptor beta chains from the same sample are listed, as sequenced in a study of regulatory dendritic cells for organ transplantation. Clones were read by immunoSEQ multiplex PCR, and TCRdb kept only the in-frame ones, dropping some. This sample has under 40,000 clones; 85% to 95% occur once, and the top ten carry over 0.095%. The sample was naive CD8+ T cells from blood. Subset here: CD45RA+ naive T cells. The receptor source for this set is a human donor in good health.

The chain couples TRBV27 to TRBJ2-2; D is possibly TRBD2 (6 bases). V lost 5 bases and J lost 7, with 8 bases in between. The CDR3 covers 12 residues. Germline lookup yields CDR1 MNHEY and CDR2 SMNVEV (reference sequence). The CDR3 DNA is TGTGCCAGCAGTGCTAGCGTCGGGGAGCTGTTTTTT. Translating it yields CASSASVGELFF.

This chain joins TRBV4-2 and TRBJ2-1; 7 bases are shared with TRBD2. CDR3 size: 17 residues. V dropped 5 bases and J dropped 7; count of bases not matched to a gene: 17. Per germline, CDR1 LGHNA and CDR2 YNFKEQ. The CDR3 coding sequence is TGTGCCAGCAGCGTGGAGGTAGGAACGGGAGGAAGAAATGAGCAGTTCTTC. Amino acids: CASSVEVGTGGRNEQFF.

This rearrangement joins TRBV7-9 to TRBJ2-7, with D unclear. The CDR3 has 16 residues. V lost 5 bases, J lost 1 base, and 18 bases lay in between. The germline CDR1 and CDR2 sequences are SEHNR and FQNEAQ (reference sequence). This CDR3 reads CASSPPAGRNSYEQYF. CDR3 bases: TGTGCCAGCAGCCCGCCCGCCGGACGGAATTCCTACGAGCAGTACTTC.

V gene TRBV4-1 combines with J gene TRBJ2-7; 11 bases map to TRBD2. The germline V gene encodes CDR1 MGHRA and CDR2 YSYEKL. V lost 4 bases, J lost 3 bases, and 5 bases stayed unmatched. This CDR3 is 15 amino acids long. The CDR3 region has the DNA TGCGCCAGCAGCCCTACTAGCGGGGGAGACTACGAGCAGTACTTC. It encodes CASSPTSGGDYEQYF.

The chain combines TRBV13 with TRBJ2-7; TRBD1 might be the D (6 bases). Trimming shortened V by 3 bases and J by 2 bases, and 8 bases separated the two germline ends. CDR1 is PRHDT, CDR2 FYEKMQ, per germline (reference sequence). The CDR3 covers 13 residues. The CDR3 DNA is TGTGCCAGCAGCTTCACAGGGACCTACGAGCAGTACTTC. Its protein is CASSFTGTYEQYF.

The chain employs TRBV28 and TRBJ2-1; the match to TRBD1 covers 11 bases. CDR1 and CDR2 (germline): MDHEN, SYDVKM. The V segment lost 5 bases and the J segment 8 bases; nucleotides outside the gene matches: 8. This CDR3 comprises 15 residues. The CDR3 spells CASSAPGQGVDEQFF. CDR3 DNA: TGTGCCAGCAGTGCACCGGGACAGGGGGTCGATGAGCAGTTCTTC.

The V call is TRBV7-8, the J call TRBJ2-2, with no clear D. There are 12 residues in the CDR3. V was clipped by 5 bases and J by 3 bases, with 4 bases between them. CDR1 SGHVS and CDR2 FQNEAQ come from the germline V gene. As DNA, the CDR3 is TGTGCCAGCAGCCCGGACACCGGGGAGCTGTTTTTT. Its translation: CASSPDTGELFF.